This TCR beta chain came from a study of CD8+ T cells in alopecia areata. Germline CDR1 and CDR2: SGHTA and FQGNSA. Trimming removed 2 bases at V and 0 bases at J, with 14 bases between. The CDR3 has 16 residues. cDNA prepared by RNA extraction and subsequent reverse transcription served as the template for sequencing. Here immunoSEQ multiplex PCR was the method, and the copy in TCRdb shows in-frame clones only, minus some. The table lists about 64,000 clones, roughly 47% of them singletons, with 51% in the top ten. This clone was seen only once. Sequenced input: NKG2D-low CD8+ T cells sorted from blood. The chain links TRBV7-2 to TRBJ2-7; D perhaps matches TRBD2 (6 bases). The sequence came from a human donor with alopecia areata. The CDR3, as DNA: TGTGCCAGCAGCTTACCCCGGTTCGGGGGCTCCTACGAGCAGTACTTC. Protein product: CASSLPRFGGSYEQYF.